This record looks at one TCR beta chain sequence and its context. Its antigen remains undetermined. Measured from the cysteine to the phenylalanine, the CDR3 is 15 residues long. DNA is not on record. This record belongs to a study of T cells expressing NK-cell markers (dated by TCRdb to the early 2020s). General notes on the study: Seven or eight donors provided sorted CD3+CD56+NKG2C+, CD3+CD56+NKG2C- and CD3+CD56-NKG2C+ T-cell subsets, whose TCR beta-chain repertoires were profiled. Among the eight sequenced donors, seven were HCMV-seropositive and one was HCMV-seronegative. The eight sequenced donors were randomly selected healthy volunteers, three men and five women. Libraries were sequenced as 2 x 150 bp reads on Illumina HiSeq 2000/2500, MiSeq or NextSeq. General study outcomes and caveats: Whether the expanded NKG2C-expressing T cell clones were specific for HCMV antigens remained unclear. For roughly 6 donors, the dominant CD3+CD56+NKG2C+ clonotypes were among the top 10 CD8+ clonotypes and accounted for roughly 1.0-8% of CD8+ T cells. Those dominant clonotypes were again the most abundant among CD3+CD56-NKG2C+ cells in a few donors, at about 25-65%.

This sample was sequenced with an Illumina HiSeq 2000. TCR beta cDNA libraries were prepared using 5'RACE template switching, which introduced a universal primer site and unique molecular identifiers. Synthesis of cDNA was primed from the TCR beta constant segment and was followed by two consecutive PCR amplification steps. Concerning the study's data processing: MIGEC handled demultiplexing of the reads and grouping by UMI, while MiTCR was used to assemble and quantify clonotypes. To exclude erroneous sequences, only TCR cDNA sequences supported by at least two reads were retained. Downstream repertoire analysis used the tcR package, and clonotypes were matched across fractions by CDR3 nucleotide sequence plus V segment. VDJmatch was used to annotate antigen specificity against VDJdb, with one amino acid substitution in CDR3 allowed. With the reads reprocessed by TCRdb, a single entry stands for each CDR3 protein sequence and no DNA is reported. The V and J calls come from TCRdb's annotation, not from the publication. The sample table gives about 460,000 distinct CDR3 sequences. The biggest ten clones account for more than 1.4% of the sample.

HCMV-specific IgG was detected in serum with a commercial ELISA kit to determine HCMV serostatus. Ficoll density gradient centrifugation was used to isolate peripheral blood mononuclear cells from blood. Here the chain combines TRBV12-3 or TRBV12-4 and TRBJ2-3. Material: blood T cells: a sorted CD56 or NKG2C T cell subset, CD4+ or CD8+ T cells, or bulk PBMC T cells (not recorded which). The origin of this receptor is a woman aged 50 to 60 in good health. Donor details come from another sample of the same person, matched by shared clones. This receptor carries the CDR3 CASSLGLGRTDTQYF.